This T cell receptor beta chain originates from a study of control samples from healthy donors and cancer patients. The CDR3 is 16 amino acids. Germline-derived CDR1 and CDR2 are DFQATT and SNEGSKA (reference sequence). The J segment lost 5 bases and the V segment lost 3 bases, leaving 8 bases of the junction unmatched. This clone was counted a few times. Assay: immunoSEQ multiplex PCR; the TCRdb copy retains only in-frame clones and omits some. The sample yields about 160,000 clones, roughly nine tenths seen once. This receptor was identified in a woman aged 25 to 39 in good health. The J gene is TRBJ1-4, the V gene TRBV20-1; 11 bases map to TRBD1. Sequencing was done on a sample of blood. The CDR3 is CSASGTGTGGNEKLFF. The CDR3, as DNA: TGCAGTGCTAGTGGGACCGGGACAGGGGGAAATGAAAAACTGTTTTTT.